Here is one TCR beta chain with its context. As yet, its antigen is unknown. CDR1 is MNHEY and CDR2 is SMNVEV in the germline V gene (reference sequence). This CDR3 region has 14 residues. Trimming cost V 5 bases and J 2 bases, with 13 bases left between them. The data stem from a study of cytomegalovirus exposure and HLA in healthy donors. General study results and limits: While the bulk of TCR sequences proved rare, some public TCRs turned up in many donors. Cytomegalovirus association was assigned to under 200 TCR beta chains.

A 120-subject validation cohort, separate from the approximately 720-subject first cohort, supplied the donors. Sequencing was performed with immunoSEQ multiplex PCR; in TCRdb, only in-frame clones are kept and a portion is missing. This sample has some 90,000 clones, with roughly 97% found just once. The receptor comes from a man between 18 and 35 years old in good health and CMV-seronegative. The sample consisted of PBMCs. The chain employs TRBV27 and TRBJ2-7, with a possible D match to TRBD1 (6 bases). The CDR3 region is CASSLGGGTYEQYV. CDR3 DNA: TGTGCCAGCAGTCTTGGTGGGGGCACCTACGAGCAGTACGTC.